These 2 T cell receptor beta chains were sequenced from one sample in a study of breast tumors, draining lymph nodes, adjacent tissues. TCRdb reanalysed the multiplex PCR reads using MiXCR and keeps one entry per CDR3 protein. This sample has about 230,000 distinct CDR3 sequences; approximately 29% occur once, and the top ten carry over 1.1%. Breast cancer patients provided tissue from their axillary draining lymph nodes. Sequenced input: axillary lymph node tissue. The receptors derive from a female donor with breast cancer. Some clones in this sample may be carry-over from other donors' samples.

This clonotype was detected many times. This chain connects TRBV5-6 to TRBJ2-7, with D uncertain. This CDR3 comprises 13 residues. Deletions cut 0 bases from V and 0 bases from J, with 4 bases between. The V gene's germline CDR1 is SGHDT and CDR2 YYEEEE. The CDR3 DNA is TGTGCCAGCAGCTTGGTAGACTCCTACGAGCAGTACTTC. This encodes CASSLVDSYEQYF.

This clonotype was counted a single time. V usage is TRBV2 and J usage is TRBJ2-3, with a tentative D call TRBD1 (6 bases). V was shortened by 5 bases and J by 4 bases, with 19 bases between the two germline ends. The CDR3 runs to 16 residues. CDR1 and CDR2 (germline): SNHLY, FYNNEI. CDR3: CASSYQPRGWADTQYF. The CDR3 DNA reads TGTGCCAGCAGTTATCAACCCAGGGGATGGGCAGATACGCAGTATTTT. The full variable domain, completed using reference TRBV2 and TRBJ2-3, is EPEVTQTPSHQVTQMGQEVILRCVPISNHLYFYWYRQILGQKVEFLVSFYNNEISEKSEIFDDQFSVERPDGSNFTLKIRSTKLEDSAMYFCASSYQPRGWADTQYFGPGTRLTVL.